This T cell receptor (beta chain) was sequenced in a study of pediatric ulcerative colitis (dated by TCRdb to about 2019). With respect to the entire study: From under ten newly diagnosed, treatment-naive pediatric ulcerative colitis patients and a few non-IBD control children, paired blood and rectal samples were collected.

Controls underwent colonoscopy for suspected IBD, had macroscopically and histologically normal endoscopy, and were not diagnosed with IBD within the following year. A blood sample was drawn at the time of the colonoscopy. The Wizard kit (Promega) was used to extract genomic DNA from the blood and intestinal samples. Through the immunoSEQ TRB Survey service, multiplex V and J primers were used to amplify rearranged CDR3 beta regions from genomic DNA. To keep sequencing depth the same across samples, survey-level depth of up to 500,000 reads per sample was applied. The libraries were purified and pooled, then sequenced using Illumina technology. From the authors' description of their analysis: Productive clonality, sample overlap, pairwise scatters, CDR3 beta length, V/D/J gene usage and productiveness were assessed with immunoSEQ online tools. Calculated diversity was defined as the number of unique rearrangements divided by total templates, multiplied by 100, and Shannon and Simpson indices were computed as well. For principal component analysis, Z-score normalized data were analyzed with the R prcomp function and the ggbiplot package. Morisita's index was used to measure clonal overlap between blood and rectum within each subject. Here the immuneACCESS table is served through TCRdb, limited to in-frame sequences with V and J called. Missing clones are a known gap in these copies; in checked studies unresolved V genes cover under half, and the rest lacks a known reason. Clonal size and the V and J genes are those of that table, whereas D and trimming came from the DNA. The sample records about 60,000 clones, about 90% of which are singletons. The top ten clonotypes cover roughly 1.5% of the sample.

What the study reported, not specific to this receptor: Compared with controls, ulcerative colitis patients showed significantly higher autologous blood-rectal clonal overlap, a finding that suggests increased T cell trafficking to inflamed tissue. A couple of patients' blood samples yielded substantially fewer templates for technical reasons and were excluded from blood-rectal overlap analysis. Because repertoires were derived from total lymphocyte DNA, patterns in rare subsets such as regulatory T cells may not have been reflected. Features of the rectal repertoire distinguished controls, mild-moderate colitis patients and acute severe colitis patients, and in acute severe colitis, rectal diversity was reduced because of clonal expansions. With only four individuals, the healthy control group was small. Two rectal CDR3 clonotypes were found in every ulcerative colitis patient but in no control.

On this clone: No cognate antigen has been identified for it. There are no base qualities to consult, and no much larger clone falls within one base.

The sequencing sample was made of blood. The TCR sequence derives from a boy younger than 18 who was a control in a study of pediatric ulcerative colitis.

The CDR3 in this case is CASSISGEGEQYF. The sequence in DNA is TGTGCCAGTAGTATATCGGGGGAGGGCGAGCAGTACTTC. Recombination linked TRBV19 to TRBJ2-7, and TRBD2 aligns with 7 junction nucleotides. In the germline V gene (reference sequence), CDR1 corresponds to LNHDA and CDR2 to SQIVND. Measured from the cysteine to the phenylalanine, the CDR3 is 13 residues long. The retained sequence is limited to the CDR3, 39 bases, with the frame set at the first base. Here V drops 2 bases and J drops 6 bases, and the junction holds 4 bases not matched to any gene.